Presented here are 19 T cell receptor beta chains from one specimen sequenced in a study of shared clonotypes between healthy human individuals. Libraries were prepared by immunoSEQ multiplex PCR; TCRdb keeps only in-frame clonotypes and omits some of them. The sample records approximately 2.1 million clones, approximately 95% being singletons. What was sequenced was naive CD4+ T cells from PBMCs. Subset specified: CD45RA+ positively selected. The source is a man between 18 and 35 years old in good health. Some clones in this sample may be carry-over from other donors' samples.

The chain combines TRBV19 with TRBJ2-1; the D is unclear. Germline-derived CDR1 and CDR2 are LNHDA and SQIVND (reference sequence). CDR3 size: 14 residues. The V and J ends lost 6 bases and 8 bases respectively, with 17 bases between them. The CDR3 DNA sequence: TGTGCCAGTAGCCTGGGTGGCGGTCAACATGAGCAGTTCTTC. It yields the protein CASSLGGGQHEQFF. The whole variable domain, remainder taken from reference TRBV19 and TRBJ2-1, is DGGITQSPKYLFRKEGQNVTLSCEQNLNHDAMYWYRQDPGQGLRLIYYSQIVNDFQKGDIAEGYSVSREKKESFPLTVTSAQKNPTAFYLCASSLGGGQHEQFFGPGTRLTVL.

V gene TRBV5-1 combines with J gene TRBJ1-1, with 9 positions matching TRBD1. Trimming removed 2 bases from V and 6 bases from J; junction bases left unmatched: 5. Germline CDR1 SGHRS, CDR2 YFSETQ. The CDR3 is 14 amino acids. In DNA form, the CDR3 reads TGCGCCAGCAGCTTCACAGGGGGCTCTCCTGAAGCTTTCTTT. It specifies CASSFTGGSPEAFF.

The rearrangement links TRBV11-2 to TRBJ1-1; 9 bases agree with TRBD1. There are 15 residues in the CDR3. With V trimmed by 6 bases and J by 1 base, 6 bases remained unmatched. The germline V gene encodes CDR1 SGHAT and CDR2 FQNNGV. In DNA, the CDR3 is TGTGCCAGCAGGGAGGACAGGGGTACGAACACTGAAGCTTTCTTT. Protein sequence: CASREDRGTNTEAFF.

The gene calls are TRBV7-6 and TRBJ1-2; D is undetermined. V was cut by 5 bases and J by 8 bases, with 9 bases left in between. Germline CDR1 reads SGHVS; CDR2 reads FNYEAQ. The CDR3 sequence is 11 residues long. The CDR3 is CASSPGEGYTF. The CDR3 DNA sequence: TGTGCCAGCAGCCCGGGAGAGGGCTACACCTTC.

V and J are TRBV29-1 and TRBJ2-5, with 14 bases that match TRBD2. This CDR3 has 18 residues. The J segment lost 1 base and the V segment lost 3 bases, leaving 10 bases of the junction unmatched. Germline V CDR1 and CDR2: SQVTM, ANQGSEA. CDR3 in amino acids: CSVEGLAGDRGSQETQYF. The CDR3 coding sequence is TGCAGCGTTGAGGGACTAGCGGGAGACCGGGGTAGCCAAGAGACCCAGTACTTC.

This chain joins TRBV30 and TRBJ2-1; TRBD2 matches 7 bases. J gave up 2 bases and V 3 bases, and 4 bases lay outside the gene matches. Germline V gives CDR1 GTSNPN, CDR2 SVGIG (reference sequence). The CDR3 contains 14 residues. The CDR3 DNA follows: TGTGCCTGGAGGCGGGGAGGGACCTACAATGAGCAGTTCTTC. As protein: CAWRRGGTYNEQFF.

The chain has TRBV6-1 and TRBJ1-3; D perhaps matches TRBD1 (5 bases). The germline V gene encodes CDR1 MNHNS and CDR2 SASEGT. The V end was cut by 5 bases, the J end by 4 bases, with 12 bases between. This CDR3 comprises 14 residues. The CDR3 bases are TGTGCCAGCAGTACCGGGGGAGACGGAAACACCATATATTTT. Translation: CASSTGGDGNTIYF.

This clone was counted a single time. The chain has TRBV27 and TRBJ2-7, with D perhaps TRBD1 (6 bases). Trimming took off 2 bases at V and 3 bases at J, with 17 bases between the two ends. The germline CDR1 and CDR2 sequences are MNHEY and SMNVEV (reference sequence). The CDR3 loop spans 16 amino acids. The CDR3 sequence: CASSLMGAGRGYEQYF. DNA for the CDR3: TGTGCCAGCAGTTTAATGGGGGCCGGACGCGGCTACGAGCAGTACTTC.

V gene TRBV18 combines with J gene TRBJ2-3; 7 bases match TRBD2. V lost 3 bases and J lost 5; bases outside the gene matches: 17. The germline V gene has CDR1 KGHSH and CDR2 LQKENI. This CDR3 comprises 18 residues. The CDR3 spells CASSPSRLAGESGDTQYF. DNA of the CDR3: TGTGCCAGCTCACCCTCCCGGTTGGCGGGAGAATCGGGAGATACGCAGTATTTT. Using reference TRBV18 and TRBJ2-3 for the parts outside the CDR3, the full variable domain is NAGVMQNPRHLVRRRGQEARLRCSPMKGHSHVYWYRQLPEEGLKFMVYLQKENIIDESGMPKERFSAEFPKEGPSILRIQQVVRGDSAAYFCASSPSRLAGESGDTQYFGPGTRLTVL.

This clone has a single count. V is TRBV4-3 and J is TRBJ2-3, with D unclear. The V gene lost 0 bases and the J gene lost 3 bases, with 7 bases spanning the gap. The CDR3 is made up of 14 amino acids. Germline assignment: CDR1 LGHNA and CDR2 YSLEER. The CDR3 sequence: CASSQELGTDTQYF. In nucleotides, the CDR3 is TGCGCCAGCAGCCAAGAGCTCGGAACAGATACGCAGTATTTT.

V gene TRBV2 combines with J gene TRBJ2-3; D is unclear. Germline loops: CDR1 SNHLY, CDR2 FYNNEI. The V end lost 7 bases, the J end lost 0 bases, and 8 bases lay between the germline ends. CDR3 length: 13 residues. CDR3 sequence reads: CASNRESTDTQYF. The CDR3 DNA reads as TGTGCCAGCAACAGAGAGAGCACAGATACGCAGTATTTT.

A remark on this clone: Other DNA sequences within the sample encode an identical CDR3. The gene calls are TRBV9 and TRBJ2-1, with TRBD2 identical over 9 bases. J gave up 3 bases and V 0 bases, and 1 base lay outside the gene matches. The germline V gene has CDR1 SGDLS and CDR2 YYNGEE. This CDR3 region has 15 residues. The CDR3 region has the DNA TGTGCCAGCAGCGTAGATAGCGGGGGCTACAATGAGCAGTTCTTC. This gives the protein CASSVDSGGYNEQFF.

The CDR3 nucleotides read TGTGCCAGTAGTATCGGGCAGCAATCCTATGGCTACACCTTC. This translates into CASSIGQQSYGYTF. The chain is built from TRBV19 and TRBJ1-2; D not certain. The germline V and J ends were trimmed by 3 bases and 4 bases, with 12 bases remaining between them. Germline V CDR1 and CDR2: LNHDA, SQIVND (reference sequence). The CDR3 runs to 14 residues. Based on the CDR3 plus reference TRBV19 and TRBJ1-2, the full variable domain is DGGITQSPKYLFRKEGQNVTLSCEQNLNHDAMYWYRQDPGQGLRLIYYSQIVNDFQKGDIAEGYSVSREKKESFPLTVTSAQKNPTAFYLCASSIGQQSYGYTFGSGTRLTVV.

The genes are TRBV7-9 and TRBJ2-1; 14 bases map to TRBD2. This CDR3 spans 17 amino acids. Germline lookup yields CDR1 SEHNR and CDR2 FQNEAQ (reference sequence). V lost 1 base to trimming and J lost 4 bases; unmatched junction nucleotides: 3. CDR3 loop: CASSLGLAGGPYNEQFF. In DNA, the CDR3 is TGTGCCAGCAGCTTAGGACTAGCGGGAGGGCCTTACAATGAGCAGTTCTTC.

The gene calls are TRBV9 and TRBJ2-3, with 8 nucleotides matching TRBD2. CDR3 length: 16 amino acids. Germline CDR1 is SGDLS and CDR2 is YYNGEE. Trimming took 3 bases from V and 5 from J; bases not matched to a gene: 11. CDR3 in DNA: TGTGCCAGCAGCGACGGGGTCGGGAGGGCCTTAGATACGCAGTATTTT. This encodes CASSDGVGRALDTQYF.

The chain combines TRBV11-1 with TRBJ1-2, with D unresolved. The CDR3 covers 13 residues. With 2 bases removed from V and 0 bases from J, the gap between germline ends came to 4 bases. Germline assignment: CDR1 SGHAT and CDR2 FQDESV (reference sequence). CDR3 residues: CASSLNSNYGYTF. Here the CDR3 DNA reads TGTGCCAGCAGCTTAAACTCTAACTATGGCTACACCTTC.

CDR3 DNA sequence: TGCGCCAGCAGCTTGGCGGGGACTAGCGGGAGTCGGGCAGATACGCAGTATTTT. It codes for CASSLAGTSGSRADTQYF. This chain links TRBV5-1 with TRBJ2-3; TRBD2 matches at 14 bases. CDR3 length: 18 amino acids. CDR1 is SGHRS, CDR2 YFSETQ, per germline. The junction had 7 bases not matched to a gene; V was cut back by 0 bases and J by 4 bases.

The chain joins TRBV6-1 to TRBJ1-5; TRBD1 aligns across 7 bases. This CDR3 is 13 amino acids long. With 10 bases clipped from V and 6 bases from J, the junction kept 9 bases outside the gene matches. Germline CDR1 and CDR2: MNHNS and SASEGT. The CDR3 spells CAIDRVLGQPQHF. The DNA for the CDR3 is TGTGCCATAGACAGGGTTTTAGGTCAGCCCCAGCATTTT.

This chain joins TRBV28 and TRBJ1-2, with a possible D match to TRBD1 (5 bases). The CDR3 consists of 16 residues. CDR1 is MDHEN, CDR2 SYDVKM, per germline. V was trimmed by 6 bases and J by 3 bases, leaving 20 bases between them. In DNA, the CDR3 is TGTGCCAGCAGCTCCCGGGGGTGGTACACGGACTATGGCTACACCTTC. This sequence encodes CASSSRGWYTDYGYTF.